A selection of T cell receptor beta chains follows, all from one sample in a study of CD8+CD57+ T cells in acquired aplastic anemia. One entry per CDR3 protein results from TCRdb running MiXCR on the reads. Of fewer than 200,000 distinct CDR3 sequences in the sample, about half are singletons; the top ten hold 10% to 15%. The specimen sequenced was sorted CD4+, CD8+, or CD8+CD57+ T cells (not recorded which) from PBMCs. The source is a human donor with aplastic anemia. CDR3s include the opening cysteine and the closing phenylalanine or tryptophan. A D gene is named only where the DNA matches it firmly.

J | D | length | V | CDR3
TRBJ1-6 | TRBD1 | 15 | TRBV2 | CASRGTGPYNSPLHF
TRBJ2-3 | - | 12 | TRBV19 | CASTGLTDTQYF
TRBJ1-4 | - | 16 | TRBV15 | CATSSDLGPTNEKLFF
TRBJ2-5 | - | 11 | TRBV5-1 | CASSTLGTQYF
TRBJ2-1 | - | 17 | TRBV11-2 | CASSLDSSLSSYNEQFF
TRBJ2-7 | - | 15 | TRBV28 | CASSLGGSTAYEQYF
TRBJ1-1 | - | 14 | TRBV2 | CASSLTGAGVEAFF
TRBJ2-3 | - | 12 | TRBV25-1 | CASSEYTDTQYF
TRBJ2-1 | TRBD2 | 12 | TRBV2 | CASVAGGKEQFF
TRBJ2-2 | - | 15 | TRBV20-1 | CSARALQGNTGELFF
TRBJ2-3 | TRBD2 | 17 | TRBV15 | CATSRAGTSELSDTQYF
TRBJ2-3 | - | 16 | TRBV9 | CASSWEGGTGTDTQYF
TRBJ2-1 | TRBD1 | 15 | TRBV4-2 | CASRSGGHNYNEQFF
TRBJ1-3 | - | 14 | TRBV30 | CAWSGHYSGNTIYF
TRBJ2-2 | - | 16 | TRBV4-1 | CASSHRYRGNTGELFF
TRBJ1-2 | - | 17 | TRBV3-1 | CASSQGGTLKRGTGYTF
TRBJ2-6 | - | 16 | TRBV19 | CASSIKHGSGANVLTF
TRBJ2-7 | - | 15 | TRBV5-1 | CASSPEDRYSYEQYF
TRBJ1-5 | - | 16 | TRBV6-2/TRBV6-3 | CASRKGSLNSNQPQHF
TRBJ2-7 | - | 14 | TRBV10-3 | CAISEGSSSYEQYF
TRBJ2-7 | - | 13 | TRBV7-2 | CASSTGSSYEQYF
TRBJ1-3 | TRBD1 | 14 | TRBV25-1 | CASRQTGSGNTIYF
TRBJ1-1 | - | 15 | TRBV24-1 | CATSDKGGLSTEAFF
TRBJ2-1 | - | 13 | TRBV3-1 | CASSQLRGNEQFF
TRBJ1-3 | TRBD1 | 15 | TRBV6-5 | CASSYQPGQDALVHF
TRBJ2-7 | - | 15 | TRBV7-2 | CASSLGTIQSYEQYF
TRBJ1-2 | - | 14 | TRBV2 | CASKGPGTLFGYTF
TRBJ2-7 | - | 15 | TRBV9 | CASSVGWQSSYEQYF
TRBJ2-7 | - | 14 | TRBV20-1 | CSAPGSGESYEQYF
TRBJ2-3 | TRBD2 | 14 | TRBV12-3/TRBV12-4 | CASTSGGGPDTQYF
TRBJ2-3 | TRBD2 | 14 | TRBV25-1 | CATSDTGLADTQYF
TRBJ2-3 | - | 12 | TRBV10-1 | CASGQSADTQYF
TRBJ2-2 | TRBD1 | 17 | TRBV7-3 | CASSFWSGTGETGELFF
TRBJ2-5 | - | 15 | TRBV4-1 | CASSLGASPGETQYF
TRBJ2-2 | TRBD2 | 17 | TRBV10-3 | CAISDIASGTNTGELFF
TRBJ2-7 | - | 14 | TRBV5-1 | CASSLSVSSYEQYF
TRBJ1-1 | - | 12 | TRBV7-9 | CASRLEGAEAFF
TRBJ2-1 | - | 16 | TRBV24-1 | CATSGRRIGNYNEQFF
TRBJ2-5 | - | 19 | TRBV25-1 | CASSLQGTRGLAEQETQYF
TRBJ2-7 | - | 11 | TRBV5-1 | CASSSGVGQYF
TRBJ1-4 | TRBD1 | 16 | TRBV9 | CASSVAVGTGGEKLFF
TRBJ2-7 | - | 12 | TRBV15 | CATSRSRSEQYF
TRBJ2-7 | - | 14 | TRBV4-3 | CASKQSTTSYEQYF
TRBJ1-4 | - | 15 | TRBV2 | CASSPVEGVYEKLFF
TRBJ1-6 | - | 13 | TRBV5-6 | CASGRLGTSPLHF
TRBJ2-3 | - | 12 | TRBV3-1 | CASSHRGDTQYF
TRBJ2-7 | - | 14 | TRBV5-5 | CASSLRGADYEQYF
TRBJ1-4 | - | 15 | TRBV12-3/TRBV12-4 | CASSIDGSTNEKLFF
TRBJ1-5 | - | 13 | TRBV10-3 | CAISRVGNQPQHF
TRBJ1-5 | - | 16 | TRBV12-3/TRBV12-4 | CASSLTGLGANQPQHF
TRBJ2-3 | - | 12 | TRBV20-1 | CSTGEVSDTQYF
TRBJ2-7 | - | 18 | TRBV24-1 | CATDIAQGLRREVHEQYF
TRBJ1-2 | TRBD1 | 11 | TRBV20-1 | CSAPDRAESLF
TRBJ1-6 | TRBD1 | 14 | TRBV9 | CASSPGTGMSPLHF
TRBJ2-7 | - | 13 | TRBV7-3 | CASSLTRRDEQYF
TRBJ2-1 | - | 14 | TRBV29-1 | CSVSEAGTENEQFF